Given below is one T cell receptor (beta chain) in context. Its antigen is still unknown. The data derive from a study of CD8+ T cells in alopecia areata. Study as a whole: A 6-month period off drug followed tofacitinib, which lasted 6 to 18 months.

This CDR3 spans 13 amino acids. Germline V gives CDR1 GTSNPN, CDR2 SVGIG (reference sequence). The germline V and J ends were trimmed by 5 bases and 6 bases, with 16 bases remaining between them. As for treatment: oral pan-JAK inhibitor, 5-10 mg twice daily. General study findings and limits: Scalp and blood retained many expanded lesional clones during tofacitinib.

RNA was isolated and reverse transcribed to cDNA, the sequencing template. The method was immunoSEQ multiplex PCR; TCRdb's version includes in-frame clones alone and lacks a portion of them. The repertoire holds some 190,000 clones, with about half as singletons. This sequence originates from a human donor with alopecia areata. The rearrangement uses TRBV30 and TRBJ1-1; no clear D gene. Sample: CD8+ T cells sorted from blood, taken at week 52, from a patient treated with tofacitinib. The CDR3 loop is CAWEPGSGAEAFF. The CDR3 DNA reads TGTGCCTGGGAGCCGGGGTCGGGAGCTGAAGCTTTCTTT.